These 7 T cell receptor beta chains were all obtained from the same sample, sequenced in a study of cytomegalovirus exposure and HLA in healthy donors. Amplification used 60 Vbeta primers and 13 Jbeta primers. Repertoires were generated with immunoSEQ multiplex PCR, while TCRdb's copy carries only in-frame clones and drops some. The sample has some 52,000 clones, around 70% seen once. The source material was PBMCs. The receptor set was obtained from a woman in her 50s in good health and CMV-seronegative.

The chain carries TRBV19 and TRBJ1-1; D might be TRBD1 (5 bases). In germline, CDR1 is LNHDA, CDR2 SQIVND (reference sequence). The CDR3 extends over 16 amino acids. Trimming took off 5 bases at V and 0 bases at J, with 16 bases between the two ends. CDR3 nucleotide sequence: TGTGCCAGTAGTGCGGGACCGCTCCTGGTGAACACTGAAGCTTTCTTT. Protein product: CASSAGPLLVNTEAFF.

The chain carries TRBV2 and TRBJ1-2; no reliable D call. Germline V gene lookup returns CDR1 SNHLY and CDR2 FYNNEI. CDR3 length: 11 amino acids. The V end lost 8 bases, the J end lost 4 bases, and 8 bases lay between the germline ends. CDR3 amino acids: CASLFSYGYTF. The CDR3 DNA sequence: TGTGCCAGCTTATTCAGCTATGGCTACACCTTC.

This clone was counted between two and nine times. The J gene is TRBJ1-6, the V gene TRBV4-3; 8 bases match TRBD1. This CDR3 spans 16 amino acids. The germline CDR1 and CDR2 sequences are LGHNA and YSLEER. The V gene end was trimmed by 1 base and the J gene end by 10 bases; junction bases not matched to a gene: 9. The CDR3 spells CASSQGVGTGQSPLHF. The DNA for the CDR3 is TGCGCCAGCAGCCAAGGTGTGGGGACAGGACAATCACCCCTCCACTTT.

The V gene is TRBV6-5, the J gene TRBJ1-4, with no clear D. This CDR3 has 14 residues. The V gene's germline CDR1 is MNHEY and CDR2 SVGAGI. The V gene lost 2 bases and the J gene lost 14 bases, with 18 bases spanning the gap. CDR3 nucleotides: TGTGCCAGCAGTTACGAGTCAGAGGGCAAAATTCTGTTTTTT. Protein sequence: CASSYESEGKILFF.

This clone was observed at least ten times. The chain couples TRBV7-9 to TRBJ2-3; 8 bases map to TRBD2. CDR1 is SEHNR, CDR2 FQNEAQ, per germline (reference sequence). The CDR3 consists of 15 residues. V was pared by 5 bases and J by 5 bases, with 9 bases of the junction left unmatched. The DNA of the CDR3 is TGTGCCAGCAGCCCCGGGAGCGGGGGCGGAGATACGCAGTATTTT. Protein sequence: CASSPGSGGGDTQYF.

This clone was seen only once. CDR3 region: CASRSDTYNEQFF. Written as DNA, the CDR3 is TGTGCCAGCAGGTCAGACACCTACAATGAGCAGTTCTTC. The chain combines TRBV2 with TRBJ2-1; D not resolved. This CDR3 contains 13 residues. The V end lost 6 bases, the J end lost 2 bases, and 8 bases lay between the germline ends. Germline CDR1 reads SNHLY; CDR2 reads FYNNEI.

This clone was counted only a few times. The chain is built from TRBV5-4 and TRBJ2-1; the match to TRBD2 covers 8 bases. Germline assignment: CDR1 SGHNT and CDR2 YYREEE (reference sequence). The CDR3 is made up of 15 amino acids. The V segment lost 4 bases and the J segment 0 bases; nucleotides outside the gene matches: 3. As DNA, the CDR3 is TGTGCCAGCAGCGCGAGCGGGAGCTCCTACAATGAGCAGTTCTTC. Amino acid sequence: CASSASGSSYNEQFF.